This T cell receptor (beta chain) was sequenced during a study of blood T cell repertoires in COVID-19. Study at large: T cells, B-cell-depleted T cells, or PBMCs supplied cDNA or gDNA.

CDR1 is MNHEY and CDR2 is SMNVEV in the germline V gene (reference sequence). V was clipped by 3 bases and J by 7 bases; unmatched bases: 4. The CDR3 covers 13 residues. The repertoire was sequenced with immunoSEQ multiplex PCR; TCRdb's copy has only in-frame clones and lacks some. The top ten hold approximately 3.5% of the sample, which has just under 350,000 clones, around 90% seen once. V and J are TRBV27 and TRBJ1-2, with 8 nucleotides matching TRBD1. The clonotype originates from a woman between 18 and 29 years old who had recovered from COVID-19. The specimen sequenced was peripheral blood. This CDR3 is CASSFSGGSGYTF. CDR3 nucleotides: TGTGCCAGCAGTTTTTCAGGGGGCAGTGGCTACACCTTC.